This T cell receptor (beta chain) was recorded in a study of cytomegalovirus exposure and HLA in healthy donors. Germline lookup yields CDR1 DFQATT and CDR2 SNEGSKA (reference sequence). V was cut by 3 bases and J by 7 bases, with 7 bases left in between. The CDR3 runs to 11 residues. Use of 60 Vbeta and 13 Jbeta primers characterized the PCR. TCRdb keeps only in-frame clones here, not all; method: immunoSEQ multiplex PCR. Recorded for this sample: 150,000 to 200,000 clones. The sequence was collected from a man aged 25 to 45 in good health and CMV-seronegative. The V and J genes are TRBV20-1 and TRBJ1-3, with D possibly being TRBD1 (5 bases). Input material: PBMCs. For the CDR3, the DNA is TGCAGTGCTAGCGGGGGTAACACCATATATTTT. It specifies CSASGGNTIYF.